This paragraph reports one TCR beta chain. This specimen comes from a study of PD-1 blockade in mismatch repair-deficient tumors. Study summary: Patients had around 12 mismatch repair-deficient cancer types, all previously treated and progressing.

The protocol was immunoSEQ multiplex PCR, while the TCRdb copy is restricted to in-frame clones and leaves out a portion. The sample shows some 130,000 clones, 88% of them seen only once. V lost 6 bases, J lost 1 base, and 6 bases stayed unmatched. Germline V gene lookup returns CDR1 MNHEY and CDR2 SMNVEV (reference sequence). The CDR3 runs 17 residues. PCR or immunohistochemistry showed mismatch repair deficiency in every enrolled patient. V usage is TRBV27 and J usage is TRBJ2-6; the match to TRBD2 covers 10 bases. This sequence originates from an adult with mismatch repair-deficient cancer. Here the sequenced sample was peripheral blood, taken approximately 72 weeks after starting pembrolizumab. The CDR3 loop reads CASRKAGGISGANVLTF. Here the CDR3 DNA reads TGTGCCAGCAGAAAAGCGGGAGGGATTTCTGGGGCCAACGTCCTGACTTTC.